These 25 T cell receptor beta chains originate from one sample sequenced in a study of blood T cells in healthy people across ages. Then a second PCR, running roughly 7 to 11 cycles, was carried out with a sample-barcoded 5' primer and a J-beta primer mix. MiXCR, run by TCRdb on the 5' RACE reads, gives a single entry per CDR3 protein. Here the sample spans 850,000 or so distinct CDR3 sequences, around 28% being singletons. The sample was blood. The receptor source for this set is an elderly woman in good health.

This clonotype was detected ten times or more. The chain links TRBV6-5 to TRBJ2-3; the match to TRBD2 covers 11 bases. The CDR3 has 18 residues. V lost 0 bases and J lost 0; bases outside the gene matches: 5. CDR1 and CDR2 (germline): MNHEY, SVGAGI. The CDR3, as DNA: TGTGCCAGCAGTTACTCTGCTAGCGGGGGGACTAGCACAGATACGCAGTATTTT. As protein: CASSYSASGGTSTDTQYF.

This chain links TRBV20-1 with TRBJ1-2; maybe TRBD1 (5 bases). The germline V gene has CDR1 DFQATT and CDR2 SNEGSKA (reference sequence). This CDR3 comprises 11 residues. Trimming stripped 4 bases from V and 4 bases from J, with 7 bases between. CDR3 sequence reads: CSAKTVYGYTF. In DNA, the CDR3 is TGCAGTGCTAAGACAGTCTATGGCTACACCTTC.

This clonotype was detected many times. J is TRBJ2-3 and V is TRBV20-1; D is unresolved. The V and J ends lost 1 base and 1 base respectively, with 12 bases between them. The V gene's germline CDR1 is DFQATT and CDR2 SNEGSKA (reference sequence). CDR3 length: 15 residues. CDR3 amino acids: CSARAPPFGTDTQYF. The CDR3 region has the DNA TGCAGTGCTAGAGCGCCCCCCTTCGGCACAGATACGCAGTATTTT.

The chain's CDR3 is CASSTYIPTGETYEQYF. DNA for the CDR3: TGTGCCAGCTCAACCTACATCCCGACCGGGGAGACCTACGAGCAGTACTTC. The rearrangement links TRBV18 to TRBJ2-7, with a possible D match to TRBD2 (5 bases). There are 17 residues in the CDR3. V shed 5 bases and J shed 2 bases, with 22 bases lying between them. Germline V lookup: CDR1 KGHSH, CDR2 LQKENI.

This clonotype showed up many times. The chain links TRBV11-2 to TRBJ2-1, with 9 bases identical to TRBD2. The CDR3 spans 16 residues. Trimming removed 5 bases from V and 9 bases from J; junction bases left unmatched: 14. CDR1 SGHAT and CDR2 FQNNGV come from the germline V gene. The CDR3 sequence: CASSSTRTAGGLEQFF. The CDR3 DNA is TGTGCCAGCAGCAGCACCCGAACAGCGGGGGGCCTTGAGCAGTTCTTC.

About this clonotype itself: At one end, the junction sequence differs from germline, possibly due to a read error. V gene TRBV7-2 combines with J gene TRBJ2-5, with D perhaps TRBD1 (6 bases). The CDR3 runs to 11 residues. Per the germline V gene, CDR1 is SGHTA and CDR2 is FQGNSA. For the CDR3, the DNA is TGTGCCTGCAGCATCCGGACAGAGCAGTACTTC. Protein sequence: CACSIRTEQYF.

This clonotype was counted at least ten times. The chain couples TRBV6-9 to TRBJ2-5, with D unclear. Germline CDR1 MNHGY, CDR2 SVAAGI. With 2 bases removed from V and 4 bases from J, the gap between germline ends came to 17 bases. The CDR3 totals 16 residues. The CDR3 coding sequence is TGTGCCAGCAGTTATAGTGGGCCTTCCCAGCCAGAGACCCAGTACTTC. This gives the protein CASSYSGPSQPETQYF.

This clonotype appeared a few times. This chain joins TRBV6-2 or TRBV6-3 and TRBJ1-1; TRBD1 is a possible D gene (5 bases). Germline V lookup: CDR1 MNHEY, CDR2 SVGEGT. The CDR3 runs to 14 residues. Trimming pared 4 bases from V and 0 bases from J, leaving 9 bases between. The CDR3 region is CASSSRQMNTEAFF. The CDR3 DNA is TGTGCCAGCAGTTCCCGACAGATGAACACTGAAGCTTTCTTT.

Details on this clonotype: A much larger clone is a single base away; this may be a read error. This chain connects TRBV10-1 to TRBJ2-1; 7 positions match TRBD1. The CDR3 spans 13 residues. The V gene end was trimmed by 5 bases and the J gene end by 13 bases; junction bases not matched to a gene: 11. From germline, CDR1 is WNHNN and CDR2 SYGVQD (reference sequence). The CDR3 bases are TGCGCCAGCAGTATGGGACAGCGTTCCGCACAGTTCTTC. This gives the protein CASSMGQRSAQFF.

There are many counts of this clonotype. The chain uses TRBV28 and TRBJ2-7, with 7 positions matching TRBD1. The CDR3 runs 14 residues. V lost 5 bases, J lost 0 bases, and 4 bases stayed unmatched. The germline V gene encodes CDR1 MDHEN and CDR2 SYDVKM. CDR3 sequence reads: CASSLRQGSYEQYF. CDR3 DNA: TGTGCCAGCAGTCTAAGACAGGGCTCCTACGAGCAGTACTTC.

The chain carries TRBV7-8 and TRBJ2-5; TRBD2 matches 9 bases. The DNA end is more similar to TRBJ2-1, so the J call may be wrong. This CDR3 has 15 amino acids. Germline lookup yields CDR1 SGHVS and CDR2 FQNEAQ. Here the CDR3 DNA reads TGTGCCAGCAGCTCCGGGACTAGCATCCAAGAGACCCAGTTCTTC. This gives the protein CASSSGTSIQETQFF.

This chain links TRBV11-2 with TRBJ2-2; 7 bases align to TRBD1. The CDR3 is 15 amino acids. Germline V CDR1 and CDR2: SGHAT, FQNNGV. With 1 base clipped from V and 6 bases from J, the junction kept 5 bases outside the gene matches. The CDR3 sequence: CASSLVATGAGELFF. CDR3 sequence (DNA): TGTGCCAGCAGCTTAGTAGCCACAGGGGCCGGGGAGCTGTTTTTT.

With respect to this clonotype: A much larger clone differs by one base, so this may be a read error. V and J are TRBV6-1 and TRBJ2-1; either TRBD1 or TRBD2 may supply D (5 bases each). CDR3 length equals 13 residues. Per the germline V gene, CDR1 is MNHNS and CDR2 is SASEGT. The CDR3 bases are TGTGCCTGCAGTGAATGGGGGTACAATGAGCAGTTCTTC. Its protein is CACSEWGYNEQFF.

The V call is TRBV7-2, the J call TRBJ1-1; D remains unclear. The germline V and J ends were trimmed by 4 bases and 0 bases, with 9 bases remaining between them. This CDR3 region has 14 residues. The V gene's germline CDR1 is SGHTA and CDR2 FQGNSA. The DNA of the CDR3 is TGTGCCAGCAGCTCGGACGCCATGAACACTGAAGCTTTCTTT. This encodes CASSSDAMNTEAFF.

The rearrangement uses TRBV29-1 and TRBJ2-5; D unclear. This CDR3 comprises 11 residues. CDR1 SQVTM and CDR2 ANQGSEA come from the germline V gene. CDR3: CNRWSTPTQYF. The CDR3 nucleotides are TGCAACCGCTGGTCTACACCAACCCAGTACTTC.

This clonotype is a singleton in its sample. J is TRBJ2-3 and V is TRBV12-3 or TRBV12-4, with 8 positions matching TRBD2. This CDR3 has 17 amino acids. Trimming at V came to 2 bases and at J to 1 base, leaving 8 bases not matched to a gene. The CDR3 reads CASSLRGTRGGTDTQYF. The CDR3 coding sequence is TGTGCCAGCAGTTTAAGGGGGACTAGAGGGGGCACAGATACGCAGTATTTT.

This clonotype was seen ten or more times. The CDR3 reads CASSRQGGNEQFF. The DNA of the CDR3 is TGTGCCAGCAGCCGGCAGGGAGGCAATGAGCAGTTCTTC. The chain recombines TRBV3-1 with TRBJ2-1; TRBD2 might be the D (6 bases). CDR3 length equals 13 residues. Looked up from germline, CDR1 is LGHDT and CDR2 is YNNKEL (reference sequence). Trimming pared 4 bases from V and 6 bases from J, leaving 10 bases between.

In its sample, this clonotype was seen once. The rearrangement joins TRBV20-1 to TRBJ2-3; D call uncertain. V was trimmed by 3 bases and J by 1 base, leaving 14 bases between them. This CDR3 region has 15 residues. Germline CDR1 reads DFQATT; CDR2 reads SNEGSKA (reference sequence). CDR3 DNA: TGCAGTGCTAGGAACGGTAACCTTCGCACAGATACGCAGTATTTT. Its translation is CSARNGNLRTDTQYF.

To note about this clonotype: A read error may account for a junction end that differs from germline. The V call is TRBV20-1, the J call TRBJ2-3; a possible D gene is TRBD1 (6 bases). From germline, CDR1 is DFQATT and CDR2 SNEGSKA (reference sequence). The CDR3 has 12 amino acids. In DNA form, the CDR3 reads TGCAGGGCTAGAGAAGGACAGCGAGGGCAGTATTTT. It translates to CRAREGQRGQYF.

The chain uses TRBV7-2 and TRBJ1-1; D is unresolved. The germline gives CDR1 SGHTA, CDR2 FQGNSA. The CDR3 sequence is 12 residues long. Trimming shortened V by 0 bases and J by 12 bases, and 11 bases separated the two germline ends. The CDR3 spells CASSLALRETFF. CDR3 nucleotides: TGTGCCAGCAGCTTAGCCCTTCGGGAAACTTTCTTT.

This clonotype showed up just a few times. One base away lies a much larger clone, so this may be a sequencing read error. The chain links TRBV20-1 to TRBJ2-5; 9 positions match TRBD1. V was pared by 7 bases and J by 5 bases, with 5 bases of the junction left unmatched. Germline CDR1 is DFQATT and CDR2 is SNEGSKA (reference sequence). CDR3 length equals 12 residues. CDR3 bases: TGCAGTGTCCCCGGGACAGGGGAGACCCAGTACTTC. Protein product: CSVPGTGETQYF.

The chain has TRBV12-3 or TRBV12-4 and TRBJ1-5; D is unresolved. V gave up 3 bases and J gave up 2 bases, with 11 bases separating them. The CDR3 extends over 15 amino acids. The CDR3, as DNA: TGTGCCAGCAGTTTCGGAGGGAGTGGCAATCAGCCCCAGCATTTT. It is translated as CASSFGGSGNQPQHF.

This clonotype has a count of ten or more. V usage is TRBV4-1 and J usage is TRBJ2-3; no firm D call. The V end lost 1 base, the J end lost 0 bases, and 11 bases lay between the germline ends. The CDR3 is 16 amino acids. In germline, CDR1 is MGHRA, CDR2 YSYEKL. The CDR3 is CASSQGVERSTDTQYF. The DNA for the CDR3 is TGCGCCAGCAGCCAAGGCGTGGAGAGAAGCACAGATACGCAGTATTTT.

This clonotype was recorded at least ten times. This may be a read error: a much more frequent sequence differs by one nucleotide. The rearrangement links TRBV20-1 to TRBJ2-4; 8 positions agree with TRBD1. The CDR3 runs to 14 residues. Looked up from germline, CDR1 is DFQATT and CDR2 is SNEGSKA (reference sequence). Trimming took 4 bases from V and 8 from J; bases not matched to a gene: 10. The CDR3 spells CSAMARQGRYIQYF. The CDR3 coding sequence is TGCAGTGCTATGGCCCGACAGGGGAGGTACATTCAGTACTTC.

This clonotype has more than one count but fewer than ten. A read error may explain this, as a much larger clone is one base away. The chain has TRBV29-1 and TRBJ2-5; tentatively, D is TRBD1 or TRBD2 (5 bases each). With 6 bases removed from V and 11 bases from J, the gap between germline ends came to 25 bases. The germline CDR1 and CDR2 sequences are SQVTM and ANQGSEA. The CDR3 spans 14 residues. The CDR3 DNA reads TGCAGCGTCCTGGGGCTAGCCGAGTCTTATGAGCAGTACTTC. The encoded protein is CSVLGLAESYEQYF.